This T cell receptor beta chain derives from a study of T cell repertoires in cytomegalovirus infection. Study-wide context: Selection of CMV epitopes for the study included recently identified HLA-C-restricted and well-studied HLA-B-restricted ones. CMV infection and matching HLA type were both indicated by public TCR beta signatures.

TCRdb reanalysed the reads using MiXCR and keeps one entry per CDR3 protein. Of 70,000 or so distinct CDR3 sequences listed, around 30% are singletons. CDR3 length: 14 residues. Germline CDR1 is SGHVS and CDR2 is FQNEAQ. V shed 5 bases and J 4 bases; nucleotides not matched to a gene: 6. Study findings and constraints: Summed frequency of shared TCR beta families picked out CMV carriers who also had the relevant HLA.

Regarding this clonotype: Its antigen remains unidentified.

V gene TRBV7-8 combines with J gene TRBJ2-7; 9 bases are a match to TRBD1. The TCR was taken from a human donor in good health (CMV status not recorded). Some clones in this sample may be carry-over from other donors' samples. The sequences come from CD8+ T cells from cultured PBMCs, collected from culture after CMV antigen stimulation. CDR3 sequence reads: CASSAGQGEYEQYF. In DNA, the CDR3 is TGTGCCAGCAGCGCGGGACAGGGAGAGTACGAGCAGTACTTC.